Following are 15 T cell receptor beta chains from one sample sequenced in a study of blood T cell repertoires in COVID-19 (dated by TCRdb to 2020 to 2021). Libraries came from the immunoSEQ multiplex PCR assay. Entries here come from immuneACCESS through TCRdb and include only in-frame sequences with V and J called. Some clones fail to appear in such tables; in the studies checked, an unresolved V gene covers under half of the shortfall, and the cause of the remainder is unknown. The sample records some 210,000 clones, 82% of which are singletons. Less than 15% of the sample belongs to the ten largest clones. The sample taken for sequencing was peripheral blood. All receptors come from a woman between 40 and 55 years old with acute or convalescent COVID-19.

The chain links TRBV20-1 to TRBJ1-4; a weak D match, TRBD1 (5 bases). CDR3 length: 11 amino acids. The ends were cut back, 2 bases at V and 15 bases at J, with 13 bases in the middle. CDR1 is DFQATT and CDR2 is SNEGSKA in the germline V gene (reference sequence). CDR3 residues: CSARKGRVLFF. CDR3 coding DNA: TGCAGTGCTAGAAAGGGGAGGGTTTTGTTTTTT.

The rearrangement uses TRBV13 and TRBJ1-5, with 7 bases matching TRBD1. Germline assignment: CDR1 PRHDT and CDR2 FYEKMQ (reference sequence). This CDR3 has 15 residues. V gave up 8 bases and J gave up 0 bases; unmatched junction bases: 7. CDR3 region: CASRDRKYSNQPQHF. As DNA, the CDR3 is TGTGCCAGCCGGGACAGAAAATATAGCAATCAGCCCCAGCATTTT.

The chain links TRBV5-1 to TRBJ2-7, with 7 bases that match TRBD1. CDR3 length: 14 amino acids. Germline V CDR1 and CDR2: SGHRS, YFSETQ. J was trimmed by 4 bases and V by 0 bases; bases with no gene match: 4. The CDR3 DNA is TGCGCCAGCAGCTTGGCCGGGACAGCTTACGAGCAGTACTTC. Its protein is CASSLAGTAYEQYF.

This clone showed up just a few times. The chain carries TRBV12-3 or TRBV12-4 and TRBJ2-5; the D is unclear. The CDR3 is 12 amino acids. The V end lost 4 bases, the J end lost 0 bases, and 3 bases lay between the germline ends. CDR3 sequence reads: CASSSDQETQYF. The CDR3, as DNA: TGTGCCAGCAGTTCCGACCAAGAGACCCAGTACTTC.

The chain recombines TRBV7-2 with TRBJ2-1; weak D call: TRBD1 (6 bases). The CDR3 spans 12 residues. Germline V gene data show CDR1 as SGHTA and CDR2 as FQGNSA. Trimming left V 6 bases short and J 8 bases short, with 11 bases between. The CDR3 region is CASRRTVDEQFF. The CDR3 region has the DNA TGTGCCAGCAGGCGGACAGTAGATGAGCAGTTCTTC.

The chain carries TRBV20-1 and TRBJ2-2; maybe TRBD2 (5 bases). CDR1 is DFQATT and CDR2 is SNEGSKA in the germline V gene (reference sequence). This CDR3 comprises 12 residues. V shed 3 bases and J shed 8 bases, with 10 bases lying between them. DNA for the CDR3: TGCAGTGCTAGTCTGGGAGCGGGGGAGCTGTTTTTT. It encodes CSASLGAGELFF.

The V call is TRBV3-1 (or the pseudogene TRBV3-2), the J call TRBJ2-7; the D gene is possibly TRBD2 (6 bases). V was clipped by 4 bases and J by 2 bases, with 12 bases between them. Per germline, CDR1 LGHDT and CDR2 YNNKEL (reference sequence). This CDR3 is built from 14 residues. CDR3 DNA sequence: TGTGCCAGCAGCCCGACTAGTTCCCCCTACGAGCAGTACTTC. Amino acid sequence: CASSPTSSPYEQYF.

The J gene is TRBJ2-3, the V gene TRBV18, with 12 nucleotides matching TRBD2. CDR1 is KGHSH and CDR2 is LQKENI in the germline V gene. The CDR3 extends over 17 amino acids. V lost 0 bases to trimming and J lost 2 bases; unmatched junction nucleotides: 3. This chain's CDR3 is CASSPPTSGGYTDTQYF. In DNA form, the CDR3 reads TGTGCCAGCTCACCACCGACTAGCGGGGGATACACAGATACGCAGTATTTT.

CDR3 bases: TGTGCCATCAGATCTCTAGCGGGAGGCACCTCCTACAATGAGCAGTTCTTC. Amino acids: CAIRSLAGGTSYNEQFF. V gene TRBV10-3 combines with J gene TRBJ2-1; TRBD2 matches at 11 bases. This CDR3 region has 17 residues. Per the germline V gene, CDR1 is ENHRY and CDR2 is SYGVKD. V lost 6 bases, J lost 0 bases, and 7 bases stayed unmatched.

The rearrangement uses TRBV3-1 (or the pseudogene TRBV3-2) and TRBJ1-6; D is unresolved. CDR1 is LGHDT, CDR2 YNNKEL, per germline (reference sequence). V lost 7 bases, J lost 8 bases, and 9 bases lay in between. The CDR3 extends over 12 amino acids. CDR3 region: CASMRNDSPLHF. In DNA, the CDR3 is TGTGCCAGCATGAGAAACGATTCACCCCTCCACTTT.

This clone showed up just a few times. The chain uses TRBV15 and TRBJ2-7; 8 bases align to TRBD2. CDR1 and CDR2 (germline): LNHNV, YYDKDF (reference sequence). The J segment lost 2 bases and the V segment lost 2 bases, leaving 2 bases of the junction unmatched. CDR3 size: 14 residues. CDR3 DNA: TGTGCCACCAGCAGACTAGCGGGTCCCTACGAGCAGTACTTC. It codes for CATSRLAGPYEQYF. Drawing the rest from reference TRBV15 and TRBJ2-7, the complete variable domain is DAMVIQNPRYQVTQFGKPVTLSCSQTLNHNVMYWYQQKSSQAPKLLFHYYDKDFNNEADTPDNFQSRRPNTSFCFLDIRSPGLGDTAMYLCATSRLAGPYEQYFGPGTRLTVT.

V and J are TRBV20-1 and TRBJ1-5; perhaps TRBD1 as D (6 bases). The V gene lost 3 bases and the J gene lost 0 bases, with 18 bases spanning the gap. Germline-derived CDR1 and CDR2 are DFQATT and SNEGSKA (reference sequence). The CDR3 covers 17 residues. CDR3 DNA: TGCAGTGCTAGTCTGGGACACGAAGCTTATAGCAATCAGCCCCAGCATTTT. Its translation: CSASLGHEAYSNQPQHF.

The chain is built from TRBV10-3 and TRBJ1-1, with D possibly being TRBD1 (5 bases). V shed 7 bases and J shed 1 base, with 19 bases lying between them. From germline, CDR1 is ENHRY and CDR2 SYGVKD. The CDR3 spans 16 residues. In DNA form, the CDR3 reads TGTGCCATCAAGGCACCCGACAGTGGAGCGAACACTGAAGCTTTCTTT. This codes for CAIKAPDSGANTEAFF.

The chain employs TRBV12-3 or TRBV12-4 and TRBJ2-7; D unresolved. Trimming removed 6 bases from V and 3 bases from J, with 12 bases in between. This CDR3 spans 13 amino acids. CDR3 loop: CASSFRSGYEQYF. Written as DNA, the CDR3 is TGTGCCAGCAGCTTCCGGTCGGGCTACGAGCAGTACTTC.

The chain combines TRBV30 with TRBJ2-3, with D uncertain. V lost 0 bases, J lost 3 bases, and 7 bases lay in between. Germline V gene data show CDR1 as GTSNPN and CDR2 as SVGIG (reference sequence). The CDR3 is made up of 13 amino acids. Here the CDR3 reads CAWSVTHTDTQYF. CDR3 nucleotides: TGTGCCTGGAGTGTAACACATACAGATACGCAGTATTTT.